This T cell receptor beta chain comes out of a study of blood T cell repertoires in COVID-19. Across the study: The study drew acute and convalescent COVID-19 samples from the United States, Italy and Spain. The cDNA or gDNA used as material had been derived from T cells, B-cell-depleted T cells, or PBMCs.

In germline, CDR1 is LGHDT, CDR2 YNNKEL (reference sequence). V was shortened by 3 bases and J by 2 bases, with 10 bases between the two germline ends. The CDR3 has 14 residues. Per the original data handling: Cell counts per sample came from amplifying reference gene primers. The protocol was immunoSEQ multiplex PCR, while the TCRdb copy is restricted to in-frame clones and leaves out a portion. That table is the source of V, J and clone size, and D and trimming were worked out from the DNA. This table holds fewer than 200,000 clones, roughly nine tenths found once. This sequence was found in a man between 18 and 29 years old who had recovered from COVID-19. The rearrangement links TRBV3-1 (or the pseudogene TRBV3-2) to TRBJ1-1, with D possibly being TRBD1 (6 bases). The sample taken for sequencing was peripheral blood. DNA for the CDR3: TGTGCCAGCAGCCACGCACAGGGCAACACTGAAGCTTTCTTT. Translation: CASSHAQGNTEAFF.